These 24 T cell receptor beta chains were sequenced from one sample in a study of T cells expressing NK-cell markers. TCRdb reprocessed the 5' RACE reads and keeps a single row for each CDR3 protein, giving no DNA. This sample contains a few hundred thousand distinct CDR3 sequences. The sequencing input was blood T cells: a sorted CD56 or NKG2C T cell subset, CD4+ or CD8+ T cells, or bulk PBMC T cells (not recorded which). These TCRs come from a man aged 18 to 69 in good health.

V gene TRBV6-5 combines with J gene TRBJ2-3; TCRdb names TRBD2, which stays unverified in the absence of DNA. Per the germline V gene, CDR1 is MNHEY and CDR2 is SVGAGI. The CDR3 is 16 residues long. The CDR3 loop is CASSSTSGGVRNTQYF.

The chain recombines TRBV5-1 with TRBJ2-7; the TCRdb call, TRBD1, lacks DNA for checking. Germline V lookup: CDR1 SGHRS, CDR2 YFSETQ. CDR3 size: 15 residues. The CDR3 is CASSLDGHRASEQYF.

This chain connects TRBV20-1 to TRBJ2-7; TCRdb's D gene call, TRBD1, goes unchecked for lack of DNA. CDR1 is DFQATT, CDR2 SNEGSKA, per germline (reference sequence). The CDR3 has 15 amino acids. This chain's CDR3 is CSARGARKGMYEQYF.

V gene TRBV10-3 combines with J gene TRBJ1-5; TCRdb calls TRBD1, which cannot be checked without DNA. The CDR3 has 14 amino acids. The germline gives CDR1 ENHRY, CDR2 SYGVKD. The CDR3 sequence: CAISAGTVNQPQHF.

This chain uses TRBV6-6 with TRBJ2-7; TCRdb's D gene call, TRBD1, goes unchecked for lack of DNA. The CDR3 has 13 amino acids. Germline V gene sequence: CDR1 MNHNY, CDR2 SVGAGI (reference sequence). This chain's CDR3 is CASSYFGTDEQYF.

The gene calls are TRBV5-1 and TRBJ2-7; with no DNA, the TCRdb D assignment of TRBD1 cannot be verified. The CDR3 spans 17 residues. Germline assignment: CDR1 SGHRS and CDR2 YFSETQ. CDR3 residues: CASSYPYRGRNPYEQYF.

This sequence joins TRBV7-2 and TRBJ1-1; TCRdb's assignment of TRBD1 cannot be checked, as there is no DNA. CDR1 and CDR2 from the germline V gene are SGHTA and FQGNSA. This CDR3 contains 15 residues. CDR3 sequence: CASSLRSGAGGEAFF. The full variable domain, rest sourced from reference TRBV7-2 and TRBJ1-1, is GAGVSQSPSNKVTEKGKDVELRCDPISGHTALYWYRQSLGQGLEFLIYFQGNSAPDKSGLPSDRFSAERTGGSVSTLTIQRTQQEDSAVYLCASSLRSGAGGEAFFGQGTRLTVV.

The chain couples TRBV3-1 to TRBJ2-3; TCRdb's assignment of TRBD2 cannot be checked, as there is no DNA. Germline assignment: CDR1 LGHDT and CDR2 YNNKEL (reference sequence). The length of the CDR3 is 18 residues. The CDR3 reads CASSSSPGLAGDTDTQYF.

The V gene is TRBV6-1, the J gene TRBJ1-2. The germline CDR1 and CDR2 sequences are MNHNS and SASEGT. There are 13 residues in the CDR3. CDR3 amino acids: CASSRGSNYGYTF.

This rearrangement joins TRBV20-1 to TRBJ1-5; the D call from TCRdb, TRBD1, cannot be confirmed without DNA. CDR1 DFQATT and CDR2 SNEGSKA come from the germline V gene (reference sequence). This CDR3 has 15 residues. The CDR3 here is CSAPGGGRVGQPQHF.

This chain links TRBV5-6 with TRBJ2-1; as DNA is missing, the TRBD2 call by TCRdb cannot be tested. The length of the CDR3 is 17 residues. The germline V gene has CDR1 SGHDT and CDR2 YYEEEE. The CDR3 loop reads CASSLKGTSGGNGEQFF.

This sequence joins TRBV19 and TRBJ2-5. Per germline, CDR1 LNHDA and CDR2 SQIVND (reference sequence). The CDR3 has 14 amino acids. Here the CDR3 reads CASSPQPAKGTQYF.

V and J are TRBV5-1 and TRBJ2-3; without DNA, the TCRdb call of TRBD1 cannot be checked. Germline V gene data show CDR1 as SGHRS and CDR2 as YFSETQ. The CDR3 spans 14 residues. This CDR3 reads CASSSDRGTDTQYF.

The J gene is TRBJ2-1, the V gene TRBV6-1; TCRdb's D gene call, TRBD1, goes unchecked for lack of DNA. The CDR3 extends over 18 amino acids. Germline assignment: CDR1 MNHNS and CDR2 SASEGT. CDR3 in amino acids: CASSRTYRGQNSYNEQFF.

The chain uses TRBV7-9 and TRBJ1-4. This CDR3 is 15 amino acids long. Germline assignment: CDR1 SEHNR and CDR2 FQNEAQ (reference sequence). This CDR3 reads CASSYGVGSEEKLFF.

The rearrangement links TRBV6-1 to TRBJ1-1; there is no DNA to check the TCRdb D call of TRBD1. In germline, CDR1 is MNHNS, CDR2 SASEGT. There are 15 residues in the CDR3. The CDR3 spells CASSPGQADDTEAFF.

The gene calls are TRBV7-6 and TRBJ2-3; checking the TCRdb D call of TRBD1 is not possible without DNA. CDR1 is SGHVS, CDR2 FNYEAQ, per germline. This CDR3 comprises 16 residues. CDR3 amino acids: CASSLQGRLAGDTQYF.

The V call is TRBV7-2, the J call TRBJ2-3; TCRdb indicates TRBD1, and absent DNA this call remains unverified. The CDR3 has 16 amino acids. CDR1 and CDR2 from the germline V gene are SGHTA and FQGNSA. This CDR3 is CASSFPGTTTTDTQYF.

J is TRBJ2-5 and V is TRBV12-3 or TRBV12-4; lacking DNA, the TRBD2 call made by TCRdb goes unchecked. The CDR3 is 14 residues long. The CDR3: CASRRKAGYETQYF.

J is TRBJ1-3 and V is TRBV28. The CDR3 has 14 residues. CDR1 and CDR2 from the germline V gene are MDHEN and SYDVKM. The CDR3 loop is CASTAGGSGNTIYF.

The chain employs TRBV7-2 and TRBJ2-5; no DNA is available, so the TRBD1 call from TCRdb remains unchecked. This CDR3 contains 16 residues. CDR1 is SGHTA, CDR2 FQGNSA, per germline. The CDR3 sequence is CASSNRQGTSRETQYF.

The chain combines TRBV29-1 with TRBJ1-3. Germline-derived CDR1 and CDR2 are SQVTM and ANQGSEA. The CDR3 runs 13 residues. The CDR3 sequence: CSVTRSSGNTIYF.

The V call is TRBV12-3 or TRBV12-4, the J call TRBJ2-2; with no DNA, the TCRdb D assignment of TRBD1 cannot be verified. This CDR3 spans 14 amino acids. The CDR3 here is CASTPAGGRRELFF.

The chain has TRBV5-1 and TRBJ2-5; lacking DNA, the TRBD1 call made by TCRdb goes unchecked. Germline CDR1 is SGHRS and CDR2 is YFSETQ. The CDR3 contains 17 residues. CDR3 loop: CASSSDGRRQWGETQYF.